This TCR beta chain emerged from a study of blood T cell repertoires in COVID-19. Study at large: From the United States, Italy and Spain came samples of acute and convalescent COVID-19. From T cells, B-cell-depleted T cells, or PBMCs came the material, which was cDNA or gDNA.

The CDR3 is 20 amino acids. Germline V gives CDR1 MGHRA, CDR2 YSYEKL. V dropped 0 bases and J dropped 1; count of bases not matched to a gene: 14. As handled by the study authors: Nucleated cell counts were estimated from reference gene primer amplification. Profiling relied on immunoSEQ multiplex PCR, and the TCRdb table lists in-frame clones only, not all of them. From that table come the V and J calls and clone size; the DNA was used to work out D and trimming. The sample shows around 30,000 clones, roughly 85% of them seen only once. The TCR comes from a woman aged 55-69 years with active COVID-19. This chain connects TRBV4-1 to TRBJ2-7; 11 nucleotides line up with TRBD2. The sequencing sample was made of peripheral blood. The CDR3: CASSQDPPLAGGPGSYEQYF. CDR3 sequence (DNA): TGCGCCAGCAGCCAAGATCCCCCCCTAGCGGGAGGACCAGGATCCTACGAGCAGTACTTC.